The 21 T cell receptor beta chains in this list originate from one sample, sequenced in a study of blood T cell repertoires in COVID-19. Assay used: immunoSEQ multiplex PCR; TCRdb lists only in-frame clones, some missing. The data hold 200,000 to 250,000 clones, with around nine tenths observed a single time. Sample: peripheral blood. Source of these receptors: a man between 60 and 75 years old with acute or convalescent COVID-19.

V and J are TRBV2 and TRBJ1-2; the match to TRBD1 covers 9 bases. Germline V gene lookup returns CDR1 SNHLY and CDR2 FYNNEI. V dropped 7 bases and J dropped 6; count of bases not matched to a gene: 12. The CDR3 loop spans 15 amino acids. CDR3: CASTPPGQGSHGYTF. The CDR3, as DNA: TGTGCCAGCACCCCTCCGGGACAGGGTAGTCATGGCTACACCTTC.

The chain recombines TRBV3-1 (or the pseudogene TRBV3-2) with TRBJ2-7; 9 bases align to TRBD2. This CDR3 has 15 residues. Germline V gene sequence: CDR1 LGHDT, CDR2 YNNKEL (reference sequence). V gave up 4 bases and J gave up 6 bases; unmatched junction bases: 10. CDR3 region: CASSPLGTSSGEQYF. The CDR3, as DNA: TGTGCCAGCAGCCCCCTGGGGACTAGCTCCGGCGAGCAGTACTTC.

The rearrangement joins TRBV5-8 to TRBJ2-1; possible D gene TRBD1, 5 bases. CDR3 length: 15 amino acids. V dropped 4 bases and J dropped 0 bases, with 11 bases sitting between them. CDR1 is SGHTS, CDR2 YDEGEE, per germline. CDR3 protein: CASSATGVSYNEQFF. For the CDR3, the DNA is TGTGCCAGCAGCGCTACAGGAGTCTCCTACAATGAGCAGTTCTTC.

This clone came up once. The chain employs TRBV5-5 and TRBJ1-5; TRBD1 aligns across 7 bases. With 0 bases clipped from V and 1 base from J, the junction kept 1 base outside the gene matches. The V gene's germline CDR1 is SGHKS and CDR2 YYEKEE (reference sequence). The CDR3 has 15 amino acids. The CDR3 sequence is CASSLDRGSNQPQHF. The CDR3, as DNA: TGTGCCAGCAGCTTGGACAGGGGAAGCAATCAGCCCCAGCATTTT. The entire variable domain, with the rest obtained from reference TRBV5-5 and TRBJ1-5, is as follows: DAGVTQSPTHLIKTRGQQVTLRCSPISGHKSVSWYQQVLGQGPQFIFQYYEKEERGRGNFPDRFSARQFPNYSSELNVNALLLGDSALYLCASSLDRGSNQPQHFGDGTRLSIL.

This clone was counted only a few times. The chain is built from TRBV7-2 and TRBJ1-5, with D possibly TRBD1 on 5 matching bases. Germline V CDR1 and CDR2: SGHTA, FQGNSA. V shed 0 bases and J shed 2 bases, with 8 bases lying between them. This CDR3 comprises 15 residues. The CDR3 reads CASSLAGVGNQPQHF. CDR3 DNA sequence: TGTGCCAGCAGCTTAGCAGGGGTGGGCAATCAGCCCCAGCATTTT.

J is TRBJ1-1 and V is TRBV11-2; D perhaps matches TRBD1 (6 bases). V was clipped by 4 bases and J by 2 bases, with 14 bases between them. The CDR3 runs 15 residues. Germline CDR1 is SGHAT and CDR2 is FQNNGV. CDR3 in amino acids: CASSSAGASNTEAFF. Here the CDR3 DNA reads TGTGCCAGCAGCTCCGCAGGGGCCTCAAACACTGAAGCTTTCTTT.

The rearrangement links TRBV9 to TRBJ1-1; 7 positions match TRBD1. Germline loops: CDR1 SGDLS, CDR2 YYNGEE. The V segment lost 0 bases and the J segment 2 bases; nucleotides outside the gene matches: 10. The CDR3 is 17 amino acids. CDR3 sequence (DNA): TGTGCCAGCAGCGTAGGAGGAGACAGGGCCCTTAACACTGAAGCTTTCTTT. It specifies CASSVGGDRALNTEAFF.

This clone was seen just once. This chain connects TRBV3-1 (or the pseudogene TRBV3-2) to TRBJ2-7; D remains unclear. The CDR3 contains 13 residues. Between the trimmed V and J ends, which lost 4 bases and 1 base, there was a span of 8 bases. The germline V gene encodes CDR1 LGHDT and CDR2 YNNKEL (reference sequence). The CDR3 reads CASSLHRSYEQYF. CDR3 bases: TGTGCCAGCAGCCTCCACCGGTCCTACGAGCAGTACTTC.

The V call is TRBV6-5, the J call TRBJ1-4, with TRBD1 identical over 8 bases. Germline V gives CDR1 MNHEY, CDR2 SVGAGI. CDR3 size: 14 residues. V dropped 7 bases and J dropped 8; count of bases not matched to a gene: 9. The CDR3 loop reads CASTRQGRDEKLFF. CDR3 bases: TGTGCCAGCACGCGACAGGGGAGGGACGAAAAACTGTTTTTT.

The V call is TRBV15, the J call TRBJ2-4; 9 bases align to TRBD2. CDR3 length: 16 amino acids. CDR1 and CDR2 from the germline V gene are LNHNV and YYDKDF (reference sequence). V shed 3 bases, J shed 1 base, and the junction held 4 bases outside the gene matches. The CDR3, as DNA: TGTGCCACCAGCAGGGGAGCGGGGGGCGCCAAAAACATTCAGTACTTC. Encoded protein: CATSRGAGGAKNIQYF.

The gene calls are TRBV19 and TRBJ2-3, with 9 nucleotides matching TRBD2. Germline V CDR1 and CDR2: LNHDA, SQIVND (reference sequence). The V segment lost 5 bases and the J segment 0 bases; nucleotides outside the gene matches: 6. The CDR3 length is 16 residues. The CDR3 protein is CASSALAGTSTDTQYF. The CDR3 bases are TGTGCCAGTAGTGCTCTAGCGGGGACTAGCACAGATACGCAGTATTTT.

The chain has TRBV18 and TRBJ2-3; TRBD2 matches 12 bases. V trimming: 0 bases; J trimming: 7 bases; junction bases outside the gene matches: 5. Germline V gene data show CDR1 as KGHSH and CDR2 as LQKENI. The length of the CDR3 is 16 residues. CDR3 in DNA: TGTGCCAGCTCACCACCGTCTAGCGGGGGGGCACATACGCAGTATTTT. This encodes CASSPPSSGGAHTQYF.

V and J are TRBV5-1 and TRBJ1-2; D remains ambiguous. The V end lost 2 bases, the J end lost 9 bases, and 14 bases lay between the germline ends. The CDR3 loop spans 13 amino acids. The germline V gene has CDR1 SGHRS and CDR2 YFSETQ. This chain's CDR3 is CASSFGPPGSYTF. The CDR3 DNA follows: TGCGCCAGCAGCTTCGGACCCCCGGGGAGCTACACCTTC.

As to this clone: At the DNA level, this CDR3 is encoded by other sequences in the same sample as well. The gene calls are TRBV7-9 and TRBJ1-6; 7 bases match TRBD1. The trim removed 1 base at V and 3 bases at J, leaving 3 bases unmatched. Looked up from germline, CDR1 is SEHNR and CDR2 is FQNEAQ (reference sequence). This CDR3 is built from 16 residues. CDR3 residues: CASSLGQGFYNSPLHF. CDR3 coding DNA: TGTGCCAGCAGCTTAGGACAGGGATTCTATAATTCACCCCTCCACTTT.

J is TRBJ2-7 and V is TRBV11-1; TRBD1 aligns across 8 bases. After removal of 4 bases from V and 5 bases from J, the junction contained 4 bases not matched to a gene. The CDR3 runs 13 residues. Looked up from germline, CDR1 is SGHAT and CDR2 is FQDESV (reference sequence). The DNA of the CDR3 is TGTGCCAGCAGCTCCGACAGGGGAGACGAGCAGTACTTC. Its translation is CASSSDRGDEQYF.

This rearrangement joins TRBV7-6 to TRBJ2-7; 10 bases agree with TRBD1. Looked up from germline, CDR1 is SGHVS and CDR2 is FNYEAQ. J gave up 9 bases and V 5 bases, and 13 bases lay outside the gene matches. The CDR3 sequence is 15 residues long. CDR3 coding DNA: TGTGCCAGCAGCCTCGAGGGACAGGGGTGGGGTAGGCAGTACTTC. Residues: CASSLEGQGWGRQYF.

This chain uses TRBV19 with TRBJ1-2; a weak D match, TRBD1 (5 bases). CDR3 length equals 14 residues. Germline-derived CDR1 and CDR2 are LNHDA and SQIVND (reference sequence). Trimming removed 10 bases from V and 1 base from J, with 16 bases in between. The CDR3 spells CATNVGGINYGYTF. For the CDR3, the DNA is TGTGCCACCAACGTGGGGGGAATTAACTATGGCTACACCTTC.

The chain combines TRBV11-1 with TRBJ1-5; a possible D gene is TRBD1 (6 bases). The length of the CDR3 is 15 residues. Per germline, CDR1 SGHAT and CDR2 FQDESV (reference sequence). Trimming stripped 5 bases from V and 6 bases from J, with 17 bases between. The CDR3 is CASSTRGGRFQPQHF. For the CDR3, the DNA is TGTGCCAGCAGCACCCGGGGGGGGCGGTTTCAGCCCCAGCATTTT. The entire variable domain, with the rest obtained from reference TRBV11-1 and TRBJ1-5, is as follows: EAEVAQSPRYKITEKSQAVAFWCDPISGHATLYWYRQILGQGPELLVQFQDESVVDDSQLPKDRFSAERLKGVDSTLKIQPAELGDSAMYLCASSTRGGRFQPQHFGDGTRLSIL.

The V gene is TRBV5-1, the J gene TRBJ2-3; 14 positions match TRBD2. Trimming at V came to 4 bases and at J to 3 bases, leaving 16 bases not matched to a gene. Germline V gene sequence: CDR1 SGHRS, CDR2 YFSETQ. The CDR3 is 20 residues long. The CDR3 DNA sequence: TGCGCCAGCAGCACACGACTAGCGGGGGGGTCGTCGGTTGGGACAGATACGCAGTATTTT. Translation gives CASSTRLAGGSSVGTDTQYF.

The chain carries TRBV19 and TRBJ2-1; TRBD2 might be the D (6 bases). The CDR3 runs to 13 residues. CDR1 is LNHDA, CDR2 SQIVND, per germline (reference sequence). Trimming shortened V by 3 bases and J by 7 bases, and 10 bases separated the two germline ends. CDR3 nucleotide sequence: TGTGCCAGTAGTATGCAGCGGGCGAATGAGCAGTTCTTC. It specifies CASSMQRANEQFF.

The chain links TRBV5-4 to TRBJ1-1, with 7 bases fitting TRBD1. V shed 3 bases and J 11 bases; nucleotides not matched to a gene: 22. Germline CDR1 and CDR2: SGHNT and YYREEE (reference sequence). CDR3 size: 17 residues. CDR3 residues: CASSSRPIDRARSKAFF. The CDR3 DNA sequence: TGTGCCAGCAGCTCCCGACCCATAGACAGGGCGCGGTCGAAGGCTTTCTTT.